Sequencing of this TCR beta chain was carried out in a study of T cell repertoires in ileal Crohn's disease. Broader study findings: Every patient over 26.8% clonality showed endoscopic recurrence.

TCRdb's copy holds only in-frame clones and misses some; the assay was immunoSEQ multiplex PCR. The sample lists some 14,000 clones; approximately 70% were seen once. The CDR3 length is 17 residues. V lost 1 base, J lost 6 bases, and 7 bases stayed unmatched. CDR1 and CDR2 from the germline V gene are MGHRA and YSYEKL. This clone was observed a few times. Its target is unknown. This rearrangement joins TRBV4-1 to TRBJ2-2, with TRBD2 matching over 11 bases. The source material was ileal tissue. This clonotype was obtained from an adult with Crohn's disease. The CDR3 protein is CASSQGLAGGMSGELFF. CDR3 nucleotides: TGCGCCAGCAGCCAAGGGCTAGCGGGGGGTATGTCCGGGGAGCTGTTTTTT.